Detailed here is one TCR beta chain. The data originate from a study of T-cell memory formation after mild COVID-19. TCRdb analysed the 5' RACE reads with MiXCR anew, one entry per CDR3 protein. Of roughly 350,000 distinct CDR3 sequences listed, approximately 29% are singletons. V shed 0 bases and J shed 7 bases, with 6 bases lying between them. CDR3 length: 12 residues. Looked up from germline, CDR1 is LGHDT and CDR2 is YNNKEL (reference sequence). The genes are TRBV3-1 and TRBJ1-2; unclear D gene. Sequences were obtained from PBMCs or a T cell subset sorted from them (not recorded which). The receptor comes from an adult woman who had mild COVID-19 (a few samples of this study predate the infection). Cell type and time point are not known. In nucleotides, the CDR3 is TGTGCCAGCAGCCAAGATAGGATTGGCTACACCTTC. Its protein is CASSQDRIGYTF.